This TCR beta chain emerged from a study of T cell responses to AZD1222 COVID-19 vaccine. With 6 bases clipped from V and 0 bases from J, the junction kept 9 bases outside the gene matches. This CDR3 spans 18 amino acids. Germline V gives CDR1 MGHRA, CDR2 YSYEKL. About this clone: Its specificity is not known.

Study-wide results and limits: It should be noted that donors were predominantly white British and more often female, and clonal diversity was possibly underestimated.

Libraries were prepared by immunoSEQ multiplex PCR; TCRdb keeps only in-frame clonotypes and omits some of them. Altogether fewer than 100,000 clones are present, approximately 84% being singletons, with the ten largest covering 12% to 15%. The chain employs TRBV4-1 and TRBJ2-3; TRBD2 matches at 13 bases. The receptor was isolated from an adult who received the AZD1222 COVID-19 vaccine. The sequencing used peripheral blood, collected 28 days after the second AZD1222 dose. The CDR3: CASSSRLAGGPSTDTQYF. For the CDR3, the DNA is TGCGCCAGCAGTTCTCGACTAGCGGGGGGTCCTAGCACAGATACGCAGTATTTT.